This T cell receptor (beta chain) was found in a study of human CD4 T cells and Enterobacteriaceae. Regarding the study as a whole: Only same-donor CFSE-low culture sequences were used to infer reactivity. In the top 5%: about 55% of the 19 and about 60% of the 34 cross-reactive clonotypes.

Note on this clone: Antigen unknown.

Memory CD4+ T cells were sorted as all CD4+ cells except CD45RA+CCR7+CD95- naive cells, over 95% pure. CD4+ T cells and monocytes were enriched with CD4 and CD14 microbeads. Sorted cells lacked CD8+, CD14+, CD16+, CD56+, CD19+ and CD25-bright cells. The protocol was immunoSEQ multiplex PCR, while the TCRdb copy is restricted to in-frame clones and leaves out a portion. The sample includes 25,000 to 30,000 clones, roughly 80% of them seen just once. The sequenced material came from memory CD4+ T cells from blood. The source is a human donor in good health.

The CDR3 is CASSKDRNRLYGYTF. CDR3 DNA sequence: TGTGCCAGCAGCAAAGACAGGAACCGCCTCTATGGCTACACCTTC. The rearrangement joins TRBV9 to TRBJ1-2; D possibly corresponds to TRBD1 (6 bases). The CDR3 runs to 15 residues. Trimming took off 4 bases at V and 4 bases at J, with 17 bases between the two ends. Germline V gene data show CDR1 as SGDLS and CDR2 as YYNGEE. The whole variable domain, remainder taken from reference TRBV9 and TRBJ1-2, is DSGVTQTPKHLITATGQRVTLRCSPRSGDLSVYWYQQSLDQGLQFLIQYYNGEERAKGNILERFSAQQFPDLHSELNLSSLELGDSALYFCASSKDRNRLYGYTFGSGTRLTVV.